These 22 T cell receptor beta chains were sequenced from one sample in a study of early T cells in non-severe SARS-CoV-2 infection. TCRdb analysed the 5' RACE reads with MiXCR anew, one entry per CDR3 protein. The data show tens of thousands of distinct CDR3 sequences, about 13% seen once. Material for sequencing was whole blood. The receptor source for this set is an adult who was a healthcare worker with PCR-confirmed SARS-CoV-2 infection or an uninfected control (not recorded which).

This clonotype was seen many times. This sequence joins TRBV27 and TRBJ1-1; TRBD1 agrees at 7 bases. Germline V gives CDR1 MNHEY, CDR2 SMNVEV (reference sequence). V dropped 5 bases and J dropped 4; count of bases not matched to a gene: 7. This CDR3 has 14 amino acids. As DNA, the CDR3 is TGTGCCAGCAGTGAAGGGGGCCTGGGCACTGAAGCTTTCTTT. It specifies CASSEGGLGTEAFF.

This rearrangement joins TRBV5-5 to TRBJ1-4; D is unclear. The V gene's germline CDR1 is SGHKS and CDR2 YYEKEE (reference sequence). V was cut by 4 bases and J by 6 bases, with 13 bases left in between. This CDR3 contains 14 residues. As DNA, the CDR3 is TGTGCCAGCAGCGCAGACGGTTTGGATGAAAAACTGTTTTTT. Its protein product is CASSADGLDEKLFF.

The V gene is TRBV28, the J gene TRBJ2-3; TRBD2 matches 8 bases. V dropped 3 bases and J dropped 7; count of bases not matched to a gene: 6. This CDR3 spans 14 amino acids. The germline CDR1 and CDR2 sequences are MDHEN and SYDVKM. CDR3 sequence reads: CASSLERELNTQYF. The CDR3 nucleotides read TGTGCCAGCAGTTTGGAGCGGGAGTTAAATACGCAGTATTTT.

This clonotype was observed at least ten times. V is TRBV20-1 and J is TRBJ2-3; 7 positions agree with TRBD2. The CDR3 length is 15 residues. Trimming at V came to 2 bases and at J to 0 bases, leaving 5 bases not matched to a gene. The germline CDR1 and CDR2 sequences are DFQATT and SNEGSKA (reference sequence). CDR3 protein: CSARPLSGSTDTQYF. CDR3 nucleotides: TGCAGTGCTAGACCGCTTAGCGGGAGCACAGATACGCAGTATTTT.

This CDR3 is CASSLGYMGATESPLHF. CDR3 nucleotides: TGCGCCAGCAGCTTGGGTTATATGGGGGCCACGGAATCACCCCTCCACTTT. The J gene is TRBJ1-6, the V gene TRBV5-1; D might be TRBD1 (6 bases). The CDR3 extends over 17 amino acids. Germline loops: CDR1 SGHRS, CDR2 YFSETQ. V was pared by 0 bases and J by 10 bases, with 20 bases between.

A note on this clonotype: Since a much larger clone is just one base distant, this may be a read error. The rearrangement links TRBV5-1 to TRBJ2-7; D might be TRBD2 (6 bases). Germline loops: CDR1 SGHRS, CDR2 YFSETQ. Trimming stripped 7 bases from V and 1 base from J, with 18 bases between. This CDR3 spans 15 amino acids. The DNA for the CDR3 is TGCGCCAGCGGCGGGCGGGACCTCTTTTCCTACGAGCAGTACTTC. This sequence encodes CASGGRDLFSYEQYF.

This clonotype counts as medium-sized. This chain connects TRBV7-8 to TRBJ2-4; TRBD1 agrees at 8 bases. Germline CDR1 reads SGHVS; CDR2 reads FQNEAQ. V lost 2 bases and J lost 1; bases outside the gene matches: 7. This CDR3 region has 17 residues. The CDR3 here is CASSLRTGQDAKNIQYF. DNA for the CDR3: TGTGCCAGCAGCTTACGGACAGGGCAAGACGCCAAAAACATTCAGTACTTC.

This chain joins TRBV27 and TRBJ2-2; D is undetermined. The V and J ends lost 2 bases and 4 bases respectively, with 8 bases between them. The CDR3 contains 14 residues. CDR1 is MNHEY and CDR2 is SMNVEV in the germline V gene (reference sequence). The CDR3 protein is CASSLDAGTGELFF. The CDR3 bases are TGTGCCAGCAGTTTAGATGCAGGCACCGGGGAGCTGTTTTTT.

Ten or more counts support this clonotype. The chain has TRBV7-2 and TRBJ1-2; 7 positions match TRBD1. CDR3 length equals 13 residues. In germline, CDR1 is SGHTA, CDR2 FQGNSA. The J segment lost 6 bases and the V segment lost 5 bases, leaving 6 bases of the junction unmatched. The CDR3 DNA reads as TGTGCCAGCAGCATACAGACAGGGAATGGCTACACCTTC. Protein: CASSIQTGNGYTF. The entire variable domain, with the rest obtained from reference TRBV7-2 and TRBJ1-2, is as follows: GAGVSQSPSNKVTEKGKDVELRCDPISGHTALYWYRQSLGQGLEFLIYFQGNSAPDKSGLPSDRFSAERTGGSVSTLTIQRTQQEDSAVYLCASSIQTGNGYTFGSGTRLTVV.

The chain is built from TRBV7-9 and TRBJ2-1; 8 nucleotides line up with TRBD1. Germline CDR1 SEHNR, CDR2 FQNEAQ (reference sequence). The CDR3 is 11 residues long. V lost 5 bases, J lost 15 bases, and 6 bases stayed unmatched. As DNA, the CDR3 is TGTGCCAGCAGCCTGGACAGGGCTTTGTTCTTC. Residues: CASSLDRALFF.

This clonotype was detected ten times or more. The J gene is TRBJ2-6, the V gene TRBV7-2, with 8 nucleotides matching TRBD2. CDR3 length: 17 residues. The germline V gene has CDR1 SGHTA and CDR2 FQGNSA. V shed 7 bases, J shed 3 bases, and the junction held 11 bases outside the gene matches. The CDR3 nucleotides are TGTGCCAGCACCAGGGCAGCGGGAGTTAGTGGGGCCAACGTCCTGACTTTC. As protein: CASTRAAGVSGANVLTF.

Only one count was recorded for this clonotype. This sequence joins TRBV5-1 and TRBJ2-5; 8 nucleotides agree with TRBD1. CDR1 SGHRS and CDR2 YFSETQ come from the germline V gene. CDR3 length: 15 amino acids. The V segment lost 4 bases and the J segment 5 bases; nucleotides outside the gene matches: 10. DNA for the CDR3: TGCGCCAGCAGCCCAGGACAGGGATATATGGAGACCCAGTACTTC. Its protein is CASSPGQGYMETQYF.

CDR3 region: CASSLPLGMKYF. The DNA of the CDR3 is TGTGCCAGCAGTTTACCTCTCGGTATGAAGTACTTC. The gene calls are TRBV28 and TRBJ2-7, with D uncertain. The V gene lost 2 bases and the J gene lost 11 bases, with 13 bases spanning the gap. Germline V lookup: CDR1 MDHEN, CDR2 SYDVKM. The CDR3 runs 12 residues.

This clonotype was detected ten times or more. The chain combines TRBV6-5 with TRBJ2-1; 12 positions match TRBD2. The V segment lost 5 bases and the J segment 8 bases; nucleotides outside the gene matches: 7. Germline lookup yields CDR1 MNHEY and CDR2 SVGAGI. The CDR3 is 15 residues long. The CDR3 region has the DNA TGTGCCAGCAGTCGATCTAGCGGGGGGGAGTATGAGCAGTTCTTC. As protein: CASSRSSGGEYEQFF.

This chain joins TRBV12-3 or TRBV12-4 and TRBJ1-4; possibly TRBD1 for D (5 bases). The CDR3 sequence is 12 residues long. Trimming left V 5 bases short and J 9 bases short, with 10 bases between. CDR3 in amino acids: CASSIQAKKLFF. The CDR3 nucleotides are TGTGCCAGCAGTATACAGGCCAAAAAACTGTTTTTT.

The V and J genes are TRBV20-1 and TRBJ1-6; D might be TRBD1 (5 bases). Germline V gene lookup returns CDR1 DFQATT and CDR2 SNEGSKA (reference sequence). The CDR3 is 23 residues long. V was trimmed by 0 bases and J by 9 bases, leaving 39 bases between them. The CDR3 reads CSARDLLGSLSSASGQGSSPLHF. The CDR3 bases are TGCAGTGCTAGAGATTTGTTAGGCTCTTTGTCTTCTGCTTCAGGGCAGGGCAGTTCACCCCTCCACTTT.

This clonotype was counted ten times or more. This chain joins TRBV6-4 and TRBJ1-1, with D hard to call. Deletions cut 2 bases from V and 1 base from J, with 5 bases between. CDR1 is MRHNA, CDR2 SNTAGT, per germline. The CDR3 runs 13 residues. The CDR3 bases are TGTGCCAGCAGTGACAGGGAGAACACTGAAGCTTTCTTT. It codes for CASSDRENTEAFF.

The CDR3 loop is CASSLGSSGNTIYF. The CDR3 region has the DNA TGTGCCAGCAGCTTGGGGAGCTCTGGAAACACCATATATTTT. The chain couples TRBV7-9 to TRBJ1-3; D gene ambiguous. Deletions cut 3 bases from V and 0 bases from J, with 6 bases between. The germline gives CDR1 SEHNR, CDR2 FQNEAQ (reference sequence). The CDR3 spans 14 residues.

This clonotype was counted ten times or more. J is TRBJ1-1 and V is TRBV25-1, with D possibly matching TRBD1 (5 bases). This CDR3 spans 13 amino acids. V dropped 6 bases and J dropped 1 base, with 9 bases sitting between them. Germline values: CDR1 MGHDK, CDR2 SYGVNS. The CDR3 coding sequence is TGTGCCAGCAGGGGACGGGGGAACACTGAAGCTTTCTTT. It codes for CASRGRGNTEAFF.

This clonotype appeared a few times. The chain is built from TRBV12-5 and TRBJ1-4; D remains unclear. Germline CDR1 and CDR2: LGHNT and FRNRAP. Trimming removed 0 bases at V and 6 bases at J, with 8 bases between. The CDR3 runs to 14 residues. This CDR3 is CASGLVGLDEKLFF. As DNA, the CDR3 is TGTGCTAGTGGTTTGGTGGGGTTAGATGAAAAACTGTTTTTT.

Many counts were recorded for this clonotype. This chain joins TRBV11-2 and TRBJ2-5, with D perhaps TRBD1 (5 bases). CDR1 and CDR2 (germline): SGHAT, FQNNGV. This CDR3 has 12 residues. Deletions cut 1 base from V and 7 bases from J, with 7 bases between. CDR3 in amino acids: CASSLAGWTQYF. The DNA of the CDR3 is TGTGCCAGCAGCTTAGCAGGGTGGACCCAGTACTTC.

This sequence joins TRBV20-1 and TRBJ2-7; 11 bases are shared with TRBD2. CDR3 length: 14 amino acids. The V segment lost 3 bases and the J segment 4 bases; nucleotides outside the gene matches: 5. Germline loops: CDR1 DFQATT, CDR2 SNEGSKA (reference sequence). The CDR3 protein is CSASEASGRYEQYF. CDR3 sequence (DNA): TGCAGTGCTAGTGAGGCTAGCGGGAGGTACGAGCAGTACTTC.